What follows describes a single T cell receptor beta chain. Its specificity is unknown. These data are taken from a study of T cell responses to AZD1222 COVID-19 vaccine. Per the germline V gene, CDR1 is SGHVS and CDR2 is FQNEAQ. The V gene end was trimmed by 6 bases and the J gene end by 1 base; junction bases not matched to a gene: 7. This CDR3 is built from 15 residues. TCRdb's table, derived via immunoSEQ multiplex PCR, lists solely in-frame clones and lacks some. The sample comprises 100,000 to 150,000 clones, around nine tenths of which are singletons, and 6.5% to 8.5% rests with the top ten. The study, taken as a whole, reports: White British people made up most donors, females outnumbered males, and clonal diversity was possibly underestimated. None of the repertoires were sampled until the peak T cell response had passed. Spike-specific TCR repertoires showed rising breadth and depth after two AZD1222 doses.

This chain links TRBV7-8 with TRBJ2-7; 9 positions match TRBD2. The sequenced sample was peripheral blood, obtained on day 0 of AZD1222 vaccination. This TCR came from an adult in good health. CDR3 sequence: CASSSGGRVSYEQYF. The CDR3 nucleotides read TGTGCCAGCAGTAGCGGGGGTAGGGTATCCTACGAGCAGTACTTC.